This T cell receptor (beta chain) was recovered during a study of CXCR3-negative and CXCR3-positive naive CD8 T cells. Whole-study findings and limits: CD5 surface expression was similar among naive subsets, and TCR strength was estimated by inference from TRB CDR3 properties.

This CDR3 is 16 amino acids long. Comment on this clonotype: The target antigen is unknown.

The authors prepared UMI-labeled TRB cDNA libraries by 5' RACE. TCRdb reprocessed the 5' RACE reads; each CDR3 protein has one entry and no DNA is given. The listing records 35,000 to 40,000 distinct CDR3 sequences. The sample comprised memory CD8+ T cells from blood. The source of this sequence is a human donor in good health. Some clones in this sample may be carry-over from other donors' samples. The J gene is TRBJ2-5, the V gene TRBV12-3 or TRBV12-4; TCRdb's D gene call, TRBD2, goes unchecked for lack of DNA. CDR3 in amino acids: CASSFLVRGGEETQYF.